The 24 T cell receptor beta chains below all came from one sample that was sequenced in a study of post-analysis software for immune sequencing data. Unique molecular identifiers featured in each of the TCR beta cDNA libraries. TCRdb passed the PCR reads through MiXCR, listing each CDR3 protein once. The table records about 260,000 distinct CDR3 sequences, 36% of them present only once. For these TCRs, the target antigens are not known. Overall study findings and caveats: Comparison of patients with controls showed five or six TRBV segments more frequent in patients, TRBV5-6, TRBV5-1 and TRBV20-1 among them.

Source material: blood. These receptors all come from a girl aged 5-17 years with multiple sclerosis.

In its sample, this clonotype was seen many times. The chain employs TRBV7-3 and TRBJ2-1; TRBD1 aligns across 10 bases. Germline CDR1 SGHTA, CDR2 FQGTGA. Trimming at V came to 2 bases and at J to 7 bases, leaving 5 bases not matched to a gene. This CDR3 is 15 amino acids long. The CDR3: CASSLDRGRKNEQFF. The CDR3 DNA follows: TGTGCCAGCAGCTTAGACAGGGGGCGTAAGAATGAGCAGTTCTTC. Variable domain in full (rest from reference TRBV7-3 and TRBJ2-1): GAGVSQTPSNKVTEKGKYVELRCDPISGHTALYWYRQSLGQGPEFLIYFQGTGAADDSGLPNDRFFAVRPEGSVSTLKIQRTERGDSAVYLCASSLDRGRKNEQFFGPGTRLTVL.

This clonotype was detected only a few times. A much larger clone differs by one base, so this may be a read error. This chain links TRBV29-1 with TRBJ2-7; 10 bases line up with TRBD1. Germline CDR1 reads SQVTM; CDR2 reads ANQGSEA. V lost 7 bases and J lost 7; bases outside the gene matches: 16. There are 15 residues in the CDR3. The CDR3 loop is CSAHLRQGARNEQYF. In nucleotides, the CDR3 is TGCAGCGCCCACCTTCGACAGGGGGCGCGCAATGAGCAGTACTTC.

This clonotype was picked up many times. The chain is built from TRBV25-1 and TRBJ1-4, with a possible D match to TRBD1 (6 bases). This CDR3 has 15 residues. The V gene lost 4 bases and the J gene lost 5 bases, with 14 bases spanning the gap. CDR1 is MGHDK and CDR2 is SYGVNS in the germline V gene. CDR3 sequence reads: CASSALRGPNEKLFF. The CDR3, as DNA: TGTGCCAGCAGTGCTCTCCGGGGGCCGAATGAAAAACTGTTTTTT.

V and J are TRBV20-1 and TRBJ2-1; tentative D call: TRBD2 (7 bases). CDR3 length equals 15 residues. CDR1 and CDR2 from the germline V gene are DFQATT and SNEGSKA (reference sequence). V was trimmed by 1 base and J by 10 bases, leaving 20 bases between them. The CDR3 DNA sequence: TGCAGTGCTAGAGCGGGTGGGGGGGCCCTCGAGGAGCAGTTCTTC. Its protein is CSARAGGGALEEQFF.

This chain connects TRBV7-2 to TRBJ2-5; no firm D call. CDR1 SGHTA and CDR2 FQGNSA come from the germline V gene. The CDR3 has 9 amino acids. Trimming shortened V by 1 base and J by 12 bases, and 3 bases separated the two germline ends. The CDR3 loop is CASSLGEYF. The CDR3, as DNA: TGTGCCAGCAGCTTAGGGGAGTACTTC.

This clonotype has a count of ten or more. V usage is TRBV24-1 and J usage is TRBJ2-3, with 14 bases aligning to TRBD2. J lost 3 bases, V lost 5 bases, and 9 bases had no gene match. The CDR3 length is 18 residues. Germline assignment: CDR1 KGHDR and CDR2 SFDVKD. As DNA, the CDR3 is TGTGCCACCAGTGCTGCTCCGGGACTAGCGGGGGATACAGATACGCAGTATTTT. Translated: CATSAAPGLAGDTDTQYF.

This clonotype was seen ten or more times. V usage is TRBV20-1 and J usage is TRBJ2-7; 11 positions agree with TRBD2. Unmatched junction bases numbered 23, after V lost 0 bases and J lost 1 base. The germline V gene has CDR1 DFQATT and CDR2 SNEGSKA (reference sequence). The CDR3 has 22 amino acids. CDR3 in amino acids: CSARDAGLAGLNGAPSSYEQYF. The DNA for the CDR3 is TGCAGTGCTAGAGATGCAGGACTAGCGGGCCTAAACGGGGCCCCAAGTTCCTACGAGCAGTACTTC.

The chain carries TRBV28 and TRBJ1-5; D is uncertain. Trimming cost V 3 bases and J 4 bases, with 10 bases left between them. CDR1 and CDR2 (germline): MDHEN, SYDVKM. This CDR3 spans 14 amino acids. The CDR3 DNA reads TGTGCCAGCAGTTTGCGGCGGATGAATCAGCCCCAGCATTTT. Amino acid sequence: CASSLRRMNQPQHF.

The chain employs TRBV29-1 and TRBJ2-7, with unresolved D. Germline values: CDR1 SQVTM, CDR2 ANQGSEA. This CDR3 has 11 amino acids. The V and J ends lost 4 bases and 3 bases respectively, with 7 bases between them. CDR3 in DNA: TGCAGCGTTGCAGGCAGCTACGAGCAGTACTTC. Protein product: CSVAGSYEQYF.

The gene calls are TRBV9 and TRBJ1-6, with D hard to call. Germline V gene sequence: CDR1 SGDLS, CDR2 YYNGEE. Trimming shortened V by 2 bases and J by 8 bases, and 11 bases separated the two germline ends. The CDR3 length is 14 residues. Here the CDR3 reads CASSVTSADSPLHF. The DNA of the CDR3 is TGTGCCAGCAGCGTGACGTCGGCGGATTCACCCCTCCACTTT.

This clonotype appeared many times. This sequence joins TRBV20-1 and TRBJ2-1; 7 nucleotides line up with TRBD2. The V and J ends lost 1 base and 15 bases, in that order; junction bases with no gene match: 9. Germline CDR1 DFQATT, CDR2 SNEGSKA (reference sequence). The CDR3 extends over 12 amino acids. The CDR3 coding sequence is TGCAGTGCTAGAGCCGAGGGAGGGAGAGGGTTCTTC. Encoded protein: CSARAEGGRGFF.

This clonotype was observed at least ten times. V gene TRBV15 combines with J gene TRBJ2-7; D uncertain. This CDR3 region has 14 residues. Germline V gene data show CDR1 as LNHNV and CDR2 as YYDKDF (reference sequence). Trimming left V 0 bases short and J 0 bases short, with 6 bases between. CDR3 protein: CATSRDLSSYEQYF. CDR3 DNA: TGTGCCACCAGCAGAGATTTAAGCTCCTACGAGCAGTACTTC.

The chain employs TRBV27 and TRBJ2-7; a weak D match, TRBD1 (6 bases). V lost 5 bases to trimming and J lost 1 base, with 15 bases between them. Germline loops: CDR1 MNHEY, CDR2 SMNVEV (reference sequence). The CDR3 contains 15 residues. The CDR3 DNA is TGTGCCAGCAGTCCCTTCGACAGGCGTTCCTACGAGCAGTACTTC. It is translated as CASSPFDRRSYEQYF.

Comments on this clonotype: This may arise from a read error, as a much more abundant clone is one base away. This sequence joins TRBV5-4 and TRBJ2-1, with 7 bases matching TRBD2. There are 14 residues in the CDR3. The germline gives CDR1 SGHNT, CDR2 YYREEE (reference sequence). V lost 4 bases, J lost 7 bases, and 8 bases stayed unmatched. The CDR3 loop reads CASSRRGRGNEQFF. The CDR3 nucleotides are TGTGCCAGCAGCCGGCGGGGGAGGGGAAATGAGCAGTTCTTC.

The chain is built from TRBV5-1 and TRBJ2-5; D call uncertain. Germline loops: CDR1 SGHRS, CDR2 YFSETQ. The CDR3 loop spans 15 amino acids. Between the trimmed V and J ends, which lost 1 base and 0 bases, there was a span of 10 bases. The CDR3 is CASSLQAGDQETQYF. The CDR3 DNA reads TGCGCCAGCAGCTTGCAGGCTGGGGACCAAGAGACCCAGTACTTC.

This clonotype was seen repeatedly, ten times or more. The rearrangement uses TRBV13 and TRBJ2-1; D is possibly TRBD1 (7 bases). With 1 base removed from V and 14 bases from J, the gap between germline ends came to 24 bases. This CDR3 comprises 16 residues. The germline CDR1 and CDR2 sequences are PRHDT and FYEKMQ (reference sequence). This CDR3 is CASSLVRDRALAGKFF. Written as DNA, the CDR3 is TGTGCCAGCAGCTTAGTGCGTGACAGGGCGTTGGCGGGAAAGTTCTTC.

The chain uses TRBV3-1 and TRBJ1-2, with D perhaps matching TRBD1 (5 bases). This CDR3 region has 14 residues. Germline CDR1 and CDR2: LGHDT and YNNKEL (reference sequence). V shed 1 base and J shed 5 bases, with 11 bases lying between them. The CDR3 nucleotides read TGTGCCAGCAGCCAAGGTCGGGGCGTTTATGGCTACACCTTC. It is translated as CASSQGRGVYGYTF.

This chain joins TRBV5-1 and TRBJ1-4; D uncertain. Deletions cut 1 base from V and 4 bases from J, with 11 bases between. The CDR3 is made up of 15 amino acids. The V gene's germline CDR1 is SGHRS and CDR2 YFSETQ. Here the CDR3 reads CASSLRNEVNEKLFF. The DNA for the CDR3 is TGCGCCAGCAGCTTGAGGAATGAGGTTAATGAAAAACTGTTTTTT.

This chain connects TRBV5-1 to TRBJ2-5; D ambiguous. The CDR3 is 13 residues long. CDR1 and CDR2 (germline): SGHRS, YFSETQ. Trimming pared 3 bases from V and 5 bases from J, leaving 11 bases between. In nucleotides, the CDR3 is TGCGCCAGCAGCTCAAGCCTGGGGGAGACCCAGTACTTC. Protein sequence: CASSSSLGETQYF.

This chain connects TRBV5-1 to TRBJ1-1, with D unresolved. The CDR3 is made up of 11 amino acids. With 5 bases removed from V and 1 base from J, the gap between germline ends came to 3 bases. Germline V gene data show CDR1 as SGHRS and CDR2 as YFSETQ. The CDR3 sequence is CASRWNTEAFF. The DNA for the CDR3 is TGCGCCAGCAGATGGAACACTGAAGCTTTCTTT.

The table lists this clonotype with many counts. The chain uses TRBV10-3 and TRBJ2-5; no firm D call. The DNA end favors TRBJ2-7, so the J call may be wrong. CDR1 and CDR2 from the germline V gene are ENHRY and SYGVKD. The CDR3 consists of 13 residues. CDR3 residues: CAISPMGMDEQYF. The CDR3 DNA sequence: TGTGCCATCAGCCCTATGGGAATGGACGAGCAGTACTTC.

In this sample, this clonotype turned up many times. The V call is TRBV19, the J call TRBJ1-6; TRBD1 might be the D (5 bases). The CDR3 length is 13 residues. V dropped 7 bases and J dropped 10 bases, with 14 bases sitting between them. Germline values: CDR1 LNHDA, CDR2 SQIVND (reference sequence). The CDR3 DNA reads TGTGCCAGTAAGGGACTCACGCAGTCACCCCTCCACTTT. This encodes CASKGLTQSPLHF.

The V gene is TRBV28, the J gene TRBJ1-5; 8 nucleotides match TRBD1. The CDR3 is 15 residues long. Germline V gene data show CDR1 as MDHEN and CDR2 as SYDVKM. J was trimmed by 1 base and V by 4 bases; bases with no gene match: 3. The CDR3 is CASSSRTGSNQPQHF. The DNA for the CDR3 is TGTGCCAGCAGTTCCCGGACAGGGAGCAATCAGCCCCAGCATTTT.

Concerning this clonotype itself: With a much larger clone just one base away, this may be a read error. The J gene is TRBJ2-1, the V gene TRBV7-3; possible D gene TRBD2, 5 bases. This CDR3 comprises 16 residues. In germline, CDR1 is SGHTA, CDR2 FQGTGA. The CDR3 DNA sequence: TGTGCCAGCAGCCCCGAGGCGCGGACTTCCTACAATGAGCGGTTCTTC. Amino acids: CASSPEARTSYNERFF.